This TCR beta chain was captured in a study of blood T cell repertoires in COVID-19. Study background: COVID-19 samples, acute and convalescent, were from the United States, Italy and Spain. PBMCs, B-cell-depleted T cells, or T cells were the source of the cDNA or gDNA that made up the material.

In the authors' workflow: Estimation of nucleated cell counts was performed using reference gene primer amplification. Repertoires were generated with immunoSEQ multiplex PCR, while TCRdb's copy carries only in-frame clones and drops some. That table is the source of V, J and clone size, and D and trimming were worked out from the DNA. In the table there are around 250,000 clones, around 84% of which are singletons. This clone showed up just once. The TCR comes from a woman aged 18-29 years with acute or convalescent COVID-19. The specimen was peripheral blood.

The CDR3 spells CASSVLGTGEIRQYF. Here the CDR3 DNA reads TGTGCCAGTAGTGTACTCGGGACAGGGGAAATTCGTCAGTACTTC. This rearrangement joins TRBV19 to TRBJ2-4; 10 positions agree with TRBD1. CDR1 LNHDA and CDR2 SQIVND come from the germline V gene (reference sequence). CDR3 length: 15 residues. With V trimmed by 5 bases and J by 12 bases, 13 bases remained unmatched.